The sequence of this TCR beta chain was determined in a study of tumor-infiltrating lymphocytes in primary liver carcinoma. This clonotype was seen many times. Unsorted bulk tissue (roughly 20-31 mg) underwent RNA and DNA co-extraction. V dropped 1 base and J dropped 0 bases, with 9 bases sitting between them. Germline V lookup: CDR1 MGHRA, CDR2 YSYEKL. This CDR3 contains 15 residues. Reverse transcription of approximately 520 ng total RNA with a constant-region primer produced TCR beta cDNA. Nested multiplex PCR, run for three rounds with slightly modified ARM-PCR, yielded TCR beta libraries. For around 11 cycles apiece, the opening two PCR rounds ran with TRBV1-TRBV30 forward primers and a C-beta reverse primer. TCRdb reprocessed the multiplex PCR reads with MiXCR, giving one entry per CDR3 protein. The table includes tens of thousands of distinct CDR3 sequences, around three quarters detected once.

Sequenced input: liver tumor tissue from sampling region 2. The subset is: tumor region T2, inferior pole. The receptor's source is a man aged 35-49 years with primary liver carcinoma and hepatitis B virus infection. The rearrangement uses TRBV4-1 and TRBJ1-1; no definite D call. The CDR3 is CASSQGLNMNTEAFF. The CDR3 DNA is TGCGCCAGCAGCCAAGGCCTTAATATGAACACTGAAGCTTTCTTT.